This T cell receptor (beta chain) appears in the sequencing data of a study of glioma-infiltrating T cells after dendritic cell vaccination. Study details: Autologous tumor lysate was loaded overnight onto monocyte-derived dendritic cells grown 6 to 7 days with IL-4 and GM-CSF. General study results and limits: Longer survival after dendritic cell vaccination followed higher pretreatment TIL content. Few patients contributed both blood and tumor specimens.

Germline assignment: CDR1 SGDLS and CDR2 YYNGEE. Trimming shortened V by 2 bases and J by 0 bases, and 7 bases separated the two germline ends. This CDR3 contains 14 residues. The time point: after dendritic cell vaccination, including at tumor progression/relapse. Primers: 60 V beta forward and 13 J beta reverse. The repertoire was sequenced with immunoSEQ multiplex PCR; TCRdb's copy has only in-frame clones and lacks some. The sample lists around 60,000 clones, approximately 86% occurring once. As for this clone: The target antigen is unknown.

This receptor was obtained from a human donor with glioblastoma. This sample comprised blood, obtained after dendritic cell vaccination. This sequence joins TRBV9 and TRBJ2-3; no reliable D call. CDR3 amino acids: CASSVARSTDTQYF. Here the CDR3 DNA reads TGTGCCAGCAGCGTCGCCAGAAGCACAGATACGCAGTATTTT. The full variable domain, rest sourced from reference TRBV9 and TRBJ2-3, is DSGVTQTPKHLITATGQRVTLRCSPRSGDLSVYWYQQSLDQGLQFLIQYYNGEERAKGNILERFSAQQFPDLHSELNLSSLELGDSALYFCASSVARSTDTQYFGPGTRLTVL.